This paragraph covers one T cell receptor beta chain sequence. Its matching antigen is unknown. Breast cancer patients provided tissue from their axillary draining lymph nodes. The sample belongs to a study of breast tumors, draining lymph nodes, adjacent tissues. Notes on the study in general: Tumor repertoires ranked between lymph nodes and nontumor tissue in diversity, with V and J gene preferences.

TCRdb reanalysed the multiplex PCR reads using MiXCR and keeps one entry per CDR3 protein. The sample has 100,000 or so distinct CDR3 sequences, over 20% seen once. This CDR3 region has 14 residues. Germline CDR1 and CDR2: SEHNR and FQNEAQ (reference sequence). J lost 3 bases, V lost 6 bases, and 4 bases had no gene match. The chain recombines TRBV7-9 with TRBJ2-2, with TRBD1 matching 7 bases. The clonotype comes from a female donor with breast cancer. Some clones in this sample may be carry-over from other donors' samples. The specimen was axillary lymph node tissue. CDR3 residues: CASRPTGDTGELFF. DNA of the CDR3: TGTGCCAGCAGGCCAACAGGGGACACCGGGGAGCTGTTTTTT.